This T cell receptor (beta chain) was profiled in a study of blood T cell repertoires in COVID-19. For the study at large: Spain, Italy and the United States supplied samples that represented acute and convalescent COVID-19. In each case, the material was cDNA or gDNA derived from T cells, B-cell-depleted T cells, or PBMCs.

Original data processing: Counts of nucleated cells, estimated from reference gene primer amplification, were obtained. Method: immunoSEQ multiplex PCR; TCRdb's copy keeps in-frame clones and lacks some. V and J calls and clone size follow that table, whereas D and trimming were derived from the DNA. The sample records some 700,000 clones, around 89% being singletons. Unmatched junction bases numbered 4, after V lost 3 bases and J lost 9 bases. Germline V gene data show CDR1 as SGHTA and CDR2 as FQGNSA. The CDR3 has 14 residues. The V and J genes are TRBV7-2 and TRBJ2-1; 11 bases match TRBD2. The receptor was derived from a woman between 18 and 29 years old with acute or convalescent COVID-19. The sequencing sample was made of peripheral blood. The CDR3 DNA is TGTGCCAGCAGCTTTAGCGGGGGGGCCGGTGAGCAGTTCTTC. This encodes CASSFSGGAGEQFF. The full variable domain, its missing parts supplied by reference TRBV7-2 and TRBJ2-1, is GAGVSQSPSNKVTEKGKDVELRCDPISGHTALYWYRQSLGQGLEFLIYFQGNSAPDKSGLPSDRFSAERTGGSVSTLTIQRTQQEDSAVYLCASSFSGGAGEQFFGPGTRLTVL.